This record covers a single T cell receptor (beta chain). Its antigen is not identified. Single viable CD3+CD4+CD8-CD45RO+ cells were sorted as the memory CD4+ T cells. Positive selection with CD4 microbeads enriched total CD4+ T cells. The germline V gene encodes CDR1 MNHNS and CDR2 SASEGT. V gave up 7 bases and J gave up 1 base; unmatched junction bases: 6. CDR3 length: 14 amino acids. This specimen belongs to a study of memory CD4+ T cells and cytomegalovirus serostatus. Whole-study results and caveats: A US-trained random forest predicted CMV serostatus with median AUC approximately 0.9. Suggested: most of the CMV-linked TCR signature lies in CD4+ memory cells.

Sequencing used immunoSEQ multiplex PCR; TCRdb keeps in-frame clones, though not all of them. This table has approximately 92,000 clones, about four fifths appearing once. The receptor was isolated from an adult in good health and CMV-seropositive. The chain recombines TRBV6-1 with TRBJ1-1; 7 bases align to TRBD1. Sequencing was carried out using memory CD4+ T cells from blood. The CDR3 loop reads CASIQDRANTEAFF. The CDR3 coding sequence is TGTGCCAGCATCCAAGACAGGGCGAACACTGAAGCTTTCTTT.